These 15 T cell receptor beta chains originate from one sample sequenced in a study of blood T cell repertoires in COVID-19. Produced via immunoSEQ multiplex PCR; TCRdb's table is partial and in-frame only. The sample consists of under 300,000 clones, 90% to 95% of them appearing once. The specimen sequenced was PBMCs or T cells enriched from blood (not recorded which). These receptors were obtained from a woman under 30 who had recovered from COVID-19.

This CDR3 reads CAWSVRGQVRKVNTEAFF. In DNA form, the CDR3 reads TGTGCCTGGAGTGTAAGAGGACAGGTCAGGAAGGTGAACACTGAAGCTTTCTTT. The rearrangement links TRBV30 to TRBJ1-1; 7 nucleotides line up with TRBD1. Germline CDR1 reads GTSNPN; CDR2 reads SVGIG (reference sequence). The CDR3 extends over 18 amino acids. After removal of 0 bases from V and 0 bases from J, the junction contained 13 bases not matched to a gene.

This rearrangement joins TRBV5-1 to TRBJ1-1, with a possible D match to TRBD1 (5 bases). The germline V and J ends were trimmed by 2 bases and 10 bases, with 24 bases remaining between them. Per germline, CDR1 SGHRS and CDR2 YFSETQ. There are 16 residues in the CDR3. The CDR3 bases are TGCGCCAGCAGCTTAAAAGGCGGGACGGTTAATAATCTAGCTTTCTTT. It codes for CASSLKGGTVNNLAFF.

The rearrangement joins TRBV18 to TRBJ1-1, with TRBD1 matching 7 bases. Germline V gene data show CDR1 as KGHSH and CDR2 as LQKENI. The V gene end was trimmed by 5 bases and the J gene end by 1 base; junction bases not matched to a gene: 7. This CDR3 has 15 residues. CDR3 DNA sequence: TGTGCCAGCTCAACCTATGGACAGGCGAACACTGAAGCTTTCTTT. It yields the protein CASSTYGQANTEAFF. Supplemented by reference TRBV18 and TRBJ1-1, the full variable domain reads NAGVMQNPRHLVRRRGQEARLRCSPMKGHSHVYWYRQLPEEGLKFMVYLQKENIIDESGMPKERFSAEFPKEGPSILRIQQVVRGDSAAYFCASSTYGQANTEAFFGQGTRLTVV.

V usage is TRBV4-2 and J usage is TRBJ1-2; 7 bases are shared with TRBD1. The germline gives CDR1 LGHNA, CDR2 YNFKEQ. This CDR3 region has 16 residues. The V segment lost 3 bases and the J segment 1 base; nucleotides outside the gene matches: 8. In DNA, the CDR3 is TGTGCCAGCAGCCAGAGTCGGGACAGCGGTAACTATGGCTACACCTTC. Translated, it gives CASSQSRDSGNYGYTF.

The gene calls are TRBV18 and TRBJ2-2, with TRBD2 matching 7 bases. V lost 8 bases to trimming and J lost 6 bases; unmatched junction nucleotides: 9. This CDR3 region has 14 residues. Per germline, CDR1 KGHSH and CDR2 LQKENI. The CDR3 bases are TGTGCCAGCCCTGCTAGCGGAGTTCCCGGGGAGCTGTTTTTT. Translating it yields CASPASGVPGELFF.

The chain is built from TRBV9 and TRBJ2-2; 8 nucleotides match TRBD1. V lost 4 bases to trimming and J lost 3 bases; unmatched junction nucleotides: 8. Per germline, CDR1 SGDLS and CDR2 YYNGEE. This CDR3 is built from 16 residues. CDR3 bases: TGTGCCAGCAGCCCCCAGGGGGCGGTTTACACCGGGGAGCTGTTTTTT. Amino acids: CASSPQGAVYTGELFF.

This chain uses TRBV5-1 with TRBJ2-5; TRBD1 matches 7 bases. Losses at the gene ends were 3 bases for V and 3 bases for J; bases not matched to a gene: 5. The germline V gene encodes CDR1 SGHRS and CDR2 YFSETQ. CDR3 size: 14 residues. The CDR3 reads CASSWAGTEETQYF. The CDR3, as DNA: TGCGCCAGCAGCTGGGCCGGGACAGAAGAGACCCAGTACTTC. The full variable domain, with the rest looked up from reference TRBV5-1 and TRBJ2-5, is KAGVTQTPRYLIKTRGQQVTLSCSPISGHRSVSWYQQTPGQGLQFLFEYFSETQRNKGNFPGRFSGRQFSNSRSEMNVSTLELGDSALYLCASSWAGTEETQYFGPGTRLLVL.

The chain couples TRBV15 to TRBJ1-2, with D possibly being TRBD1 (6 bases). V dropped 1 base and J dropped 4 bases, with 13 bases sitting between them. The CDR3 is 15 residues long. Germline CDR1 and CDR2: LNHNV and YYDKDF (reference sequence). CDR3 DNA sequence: TGTGCCACCAGCAGAGGAGGGGGGGAACTCTATGGCTACACCTTC. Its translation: CATSRGGGELYGYTF.

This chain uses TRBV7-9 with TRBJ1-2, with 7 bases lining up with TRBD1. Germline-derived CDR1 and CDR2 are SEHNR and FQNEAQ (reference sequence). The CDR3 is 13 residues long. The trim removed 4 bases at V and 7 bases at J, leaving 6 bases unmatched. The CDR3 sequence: CASSSTGAGGYTF. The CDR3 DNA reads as TGTGCCAGCAGCTCTACAGGGGCTGGTGGCTACACCTTC.

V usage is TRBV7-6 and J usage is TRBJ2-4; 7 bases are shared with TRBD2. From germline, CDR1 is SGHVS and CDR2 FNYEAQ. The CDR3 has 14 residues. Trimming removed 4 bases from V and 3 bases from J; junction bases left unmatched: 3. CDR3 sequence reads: CASSSGGGKNIQYF. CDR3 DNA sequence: TGTGCCAGCAGCTCGGGGGGTGGCAAAAACATTCAGTACTTC.

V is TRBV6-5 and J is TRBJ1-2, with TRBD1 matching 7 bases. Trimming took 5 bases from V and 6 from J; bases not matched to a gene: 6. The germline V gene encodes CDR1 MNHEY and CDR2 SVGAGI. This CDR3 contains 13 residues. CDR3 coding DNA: TGTGCCAGCAGTAAACGACAGGGAGATGGCTACACCTTC. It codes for CASSKRQGDGYTF.

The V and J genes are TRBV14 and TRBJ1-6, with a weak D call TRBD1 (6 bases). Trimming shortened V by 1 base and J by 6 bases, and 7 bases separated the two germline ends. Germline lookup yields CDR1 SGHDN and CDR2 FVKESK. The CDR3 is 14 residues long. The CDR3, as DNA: TGTGCCAGCAGCCAAGGGGACACTAATTCACCCCTCCACTTT. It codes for CASSQGDTNSPLHF.

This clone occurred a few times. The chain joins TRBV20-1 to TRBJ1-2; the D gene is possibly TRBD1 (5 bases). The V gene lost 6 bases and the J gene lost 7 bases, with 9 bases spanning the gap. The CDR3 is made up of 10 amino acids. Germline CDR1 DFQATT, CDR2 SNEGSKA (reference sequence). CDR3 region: CSAPGAGYTF. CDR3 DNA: TGCAGTGCCCCTGGGGCTGGCTACACCTTC.

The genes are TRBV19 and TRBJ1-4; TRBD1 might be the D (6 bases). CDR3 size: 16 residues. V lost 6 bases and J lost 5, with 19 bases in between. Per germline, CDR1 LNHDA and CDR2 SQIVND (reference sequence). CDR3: CASSARQGGENEKLFF. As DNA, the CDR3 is TGTGCCAGTAGCGCACGCCAAGGGGGGGAAAATGAAAAACTGTTTTTT.

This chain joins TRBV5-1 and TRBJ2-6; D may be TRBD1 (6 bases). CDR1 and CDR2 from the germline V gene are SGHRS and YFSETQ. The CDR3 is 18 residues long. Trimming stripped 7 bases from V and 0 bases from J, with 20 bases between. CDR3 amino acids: CASASSSGHPSGANVLTF. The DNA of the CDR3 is TGCGCCAGCGCATCCTCTTCGGGACACCCCTCTGGGGCCAACGTCCTGACTTTC.